These 31 T cell receptor beta chains came from one sample sequenced in a study of blood T cell repertoires in COVID-19. TCRdb's copy holds only in-frame clones and misses some; the assay was immunoSEQ multiplex PCR. The repertoire holds hundreds of thousands of clones, with around four fifths as singletons. Specimen: peripheral blood. The receptors were gathered from a man older than 75 with acute or convalescent COVID-19.

The V and J genes are TRBV7-2 and TRBJ2-7, with 9 bases that match TRBD2. The J segment lost 2 bases and the V segment lost 6 bases, leaving 5 bases of the junction unmatched. Germline V gene data show CDR1 as SGHTA and CDR2 as FQGNSA. This CDR3 has 14 residues. The CDR3 region is CASSRPSGAYEQYF. As DNA, the CDR3 is TGTGCCAGCAGTCGGCCTAGCGGGGCCTACGAGCAGTACTTC. The full variable domain, rest sourced from reference TRBV7-2 and TRBJ2-7, is GAGVSQSPSNKVTEKGKDVELRCDPISGHTALYWYRQSLGQGLEFLIYFQGNSAPDKSGLPSDRFSAERTGGSVSTLTIQRTQQEDSAVYLCASSRPSGAYEQYFGPGTRLTVT.

The CDR3 here is CASSLAGGFQETQYF. CDR3 bases: TGTGCCAGCAGTTTAGCGGGGGGGTTCCAAGAGACCCAGTACTTC. This chain links TRBV28 with TRBJ2-5; 9 nucleotides line up with TRBD2. CDR1 is MDHEN, CDR2 SYDVKM, per germline. The CDR3 totals 15 residues. J gave up 1 base and V 2 bases, and 2 bases lay outside the gene matches.

In this sample, this clone turned up once. This rearrangement joins TRBV12-5 to TRBJ2-3; 9 bases align to TRBD2. This CDR3 is 16 amino acids long. Trimming cost V 2 bases and J 4 bases; bases outside gene matches: 7. In germline, CDR1 is LGHNT, CDR2 FRNRAP. Here the CDR3 reads CASGLTGTSIADTQYF. CDR3 nucleotides: TGTGCTAGTGGTTTGACCGGGACTAGCATTGCAGATACGCAGTATTTT.

The rearrangement uses TRBV19 and TRBJ1-1; D remains unclear. The CDR3 is 15 amino acids. Trimming stripped 1 base from V and 1 base from J, with 10 bases between. Germline V gives CDR1 LNHDA, CDR2 SQIVND (reference sequence). The CDR3 spells CASSIGGLPNTEAFF. The CDR3 nucleotides are TGTGCCAGTAGTATAGGTGGGCTTCCGAACACTGAAGCTTTCTTT. The whole variable domain, remainder taken from reference TRBV19 and TRBJ1-1, is DGGITQSPKYLFRKEGQNVTLSCEQNLNHDAMYWYRQDPGQGLRLIYYSQIVNDFQKGDIAEGYSVSREKKESFPLTVTSAQKNPTAFYLCASSIGGLPNTEAFFGQGTRLTVV.

The gene calls are TRBV29-1 and TRBJ2-7; possibly TRBD1 for D (5 bases). Between the trimmed V and J ends, which lost 6 bases and 2 bases, there was a span of 11 bases. The germline gives CDR1 SQVTM, CDR2 ANQGSEA. The CDR3 runs to 12 residues. The CDR3: CSVADSTYEQYF. In DNA, the CDR3 is TGCAGCGTCGCCGACAGCACCTACGAGCAGTACTTC.

CDR3 region: CASTAQGVNFREQYF. In DNA form, the CDR3 reads TGTGCCAGCACCGCACAGGGTGTTAACTTTCGCGAGCAGTACTTC. The V gene is TRBV28, the J gene TRBJ2-7, with D perhaps TRBD1 (6 bases). The CDR3 has 15 residues. The germline V gene encodes CDR1 MDHEN and CDR2 SYDVKM. Between the trimmed V and J ends, which lost 7 bases and 6 bases, there was a span of 22 bases.

This chain joins TRBV21-1 and TRBJ1-4; the table calls TRBD1, which could not be checked here. TRBV21-1 corresponds to a pseudogene. This CDR3 has 20 amino acids. The CDR3 loop reads CASSKSPGGAPVQTTKKLFF. DNA of the CDR3: TGTGCCAGCAGCAAATCCCCAGGGGGCGCCCCGGTCCAAACGACTAAAAAACTGTTTTTT.

The V and J genes are TRBV5-5 and TRBJ1-2; 8 nucleotides match TRBD1. Trimming took 3 bases from V and 5 from J; bases not matched to a gene: 12. CDR3 length: 16 residues. Germline CDR1 and CDR2: SGHKS and YYEKEE (reference sequence). The CDR3, as DNA: TGTGCCAGCAGCTCCCCAATCGGACAGGGTGCTTATGGCTACACCTTC. Its protein is CASSSPIGQGAYGYTF.

The chain joins TRBV29-1 to TRBJ1-5, with no clear D. Looked up from germline, CDR1 is SQVTM and CDR2 is ANQGSEA. The V gene lost 4 bases and the J gene lost 0 bases, with 10 bases spanning the gap. The CDR3 is 14 amino acids. The CDR3 here is CSVADTNSNQPQHF. Here the CDR3 DNA reads TGCAGCGTTGCAGATACAAATAGCAATCAGCCCCAGCATTTT.

The chain couples TRBV9 to TRBJ1-6, with D tentatively TRBD1 (6 bases). The CDR3 covers 18 residues. The germline gives CDR1 SGDLS, CDR2 YYNGEE. V shed 2 bases and J shed 0 bases, with 15 bases lying between them. CDR3 sequence reads: CASSVGAGASSYNSPLHF. The CDR3 nucleotides read TGTGCCAGCAGCGTTGGGGCAGGGGCCAGCTCCTATAATTCACCCCTCCACTTT.

This clone was detected once. The V and J genes are TRBV30 and TRBJ1-1; no clear D. Germline V lookup: CDR1 GTSNPN, CDR2 SVGIG (reference sequence). Trimming took 1 base from V and 8 from J, leaving 8 bases between them. This CDR3 spans 11 amino acids. The CDR3 loop is CAWSGLREAFF. CDR3 in DNA: TGTGCCTGGAGTGGACTGAGGGAAGCTTTCTTT.

The chain uses TRBV28 and TRBJ1-1; D uncertain. The CDR3 has 13 amino acids. The germline V gene has CDR1 MDHEN and CDR2 SYDVKM. V dropped 4 bases and J dropped 3 bases, with 9 bases sitting between them. Here the CDR3 reads CASSSGMYTEAFF. In DNA form, the CDR3 reads TGTGCCAGCAGTTCGGGTATGTACACTGAAGCTTTCTTT.

CDR3 residues: CASSSEGEQGGEKLFF. The CDR3 region has the DNA TGTGCCAGCAGCTCGGAGGGGGAGCAGGGGGGTGAAAAACTGTTTTTT. The chain combines TRBV5-4 with TRBJ1-4, with 7 bases fitting TRBD1. CDR1 and CDR2 from the germline V gene are SGHNT and YYREEE (reference sequence). This CDR3 comprises 16 residues. The V and J ends lost 3 bases and 7 bases, in that order; junction bases with no gene match: 12.

The chain couples TRBV6-5 to TRBJ2-7, with D perhaps TRBD1 (5 bases). This CDR3 has 11 amino acids. Trimming took off 8 bases at V and 3 bases at J, with 8 bases between the two ends. The germline gives CDR1 MNHEY, CDR2 SVGAGI. This CDR3 is CASGARYEQYF. CDR3 DNA sequence: TGTGCCAGCGGGGCTCGCTACGAGCAGTACTTC.

V and J are TRBV7-2 and TRBJ2-1; 10 nucleotides line up with TRBD1. V shed 5 bases, J shed 2 bases, and the junction held 3 bases outside the gene matches. The germline V gene has CDR1 SGHTA and CDR2 FQGNSA. This CDR3 is built from 15 residues. The CDR3 DNA follows: TGTGCCAGCAGCGCGGGACAGGGGACCTACAATGAGCAGTTCTTC. Translated, it gives CASSAGQGTYNEQFF. The full variable domain, its missing parts supplied by reference TRBV7-2 and TRBJ2-1, is GAGVSQSPSNKVTEKGKDVELRCDPISGHTALYWYRQSLGQGLEFLIYFQGNSAPDKSGLPSDRFSAERTGGSVSTLTIQRTQQEDSAVYLCASSAGQGTYNEQFFGPGTRLTVL.

This rearrangement joins TRBV5-1 to TRBJ2-7; 11 nucleotides align to TRBD2. This CDR3 spans 18 amino acids. V shed 0 bases and J 0 bases; nucleotides not matched to a gene: 8. Germline values: CDR1 SGHRS, CDR2 YFSETQ. The CDR3, as DNA: TGCGCCAGCAGCTTGGTTCCGGGACTAGCGGTCAGCTCCTACGAGCAGTACTTC. This sequence encodes CASSLVPGLAVSSYEQYF. Using reference TRBV5-1 and TRBJ2-7 for the parts outside the CDR3, the full variable domain is KAGVTQTPRYLIKTRGQQVTLSCSPISGHRSVSWYQQTPGQGLQFLFEYFSETQRNKGNFPGRFSGRQFSNSRSEMNVSTLELGDSALYLCASSLVPGLAVSSYEQYFGPGTRLTVT.

This clone came up a few times. This chain uses TRBV6-2 or TRBV6-3 with TRBJ1-5; TRBD1 might be the D (6 bases). CDR1 and CDR2 from the germline V gene are MNHEY and SVGEGT. The ends were cut back, 3 bases at V and 2 bases at J, with 8 bases in the middle. The CDR3 is 14 amino acids. The CDR3 region is CASSYSGGNQPQHF. The CDR3 nucleotides read TGTGCCAGCAGTTATTCAGGGGGCAATCAGCCCCAGCATTTT.

The chain is built from TRBV7-2 and TRBJ1-2; D may be TRBD1 (5 bases). CDR1 and CDR2 (germline): SGHTA, FQGNSA. Trimming cost V 6 bases and J 2 bases, with 13 bases left between them. This CDR3 contains 14 residues. In DNA, the CDR3 is TGTGCCAGCAGTCTCATGCGGGGCAACTATGGCTACACCTTC. Amino acids: CASSLMRGNYGYTF.

This chain links TRBV4-2 with TRBJ2-1; 8 bases agree with TRBD2. The CDR3 totals 14 residues. The J segment lost 7 bases and the V segment lost 7 bases, leaving 9 bases of the junction unmatched. Germline V lookup: CDR1 LGHNA, CDR2 YNFKEQ. CDR3 in DNA: TGTGCCAGCAAAACTAGCGGCGACGGGAATGAGCAGTTCTTC. Protein sequence: CASKTSGDGNEQFF.

This clone was picked up a small number of times. The J gene is TRBJ2-3, the V gene TRBV5-1; D might be TRBD2 (6 bases). Between the trimmed V and J ends, which lost 6 bases and 0 bases, there was a span of 11 bases. The CDR3 consists of 14 residues. Looked up from germline, CDR1 is SGHRS and CDR2 is YFSETQ. The CDR3, as DNA: TGCGCCAGCAACGACGGGGGAAGCACAGATACGCAGTATTTT. Protein: CASNDGGSTDTQYF.

This sequence joins TRBV28 and TRBJ1-2, with 9 bases fitting TRBD1. This CDR3 spans 14 amino acids. The germline CDR1 and CDR2 sequences are MDHEN and SYDVKM. V was clipped by 5 bases and J by 6 bases; unmatched bases: 7. The CDR3 region has the DNA TGTGCCAGCAGTCCGGGACAGGGACGGGATGGCTACACCTTC. Amino acids: CASSPGQGRDGYTF.

The V call is TRBV7-2, the J call TRBJ1-1; 8 nucleotides agree with TRBD1. CDR1 SGHTA and CDR2 FQGNSA come from the germline V gene. The CDR3 runs to 19 residues. Germline trimming cut 2 bases from V and 3 bases from J; bases unmatched to any gene: 17. CDR3 sequence reads: CASSLSLARARGQDTEAFF. For the CDR3, the DNA is TGTGCCAGCAGCTTATCCCTTGCTAGGGCCAGGGGGCAAGACACTGAAGCTTTCTTT.

V gene TRBV24-1 combines with J gene TRBJ1-2; a weak D match, TRBD1 (5 bases). V lost 1 base to trimming and J lost 7 bases, with 12 bases between them. There are 14 residues in the CDR3. The germline CDR1 and CDR2 sequences are KGHDR and SFDVKD. In DNA, the CDR3 is TGTGCCACCAGTGATTTAAAGGGGTCGACTGGCTACACCTTC. Its translation: CATSDLKGSTGYTF.

This clone was observed a single time. This chain connects TRBV7-2 to TRBJ2-5, with D possibly being TRBD1 (6 bases). Trimming removed 3 bases at V and 6 bases at J, with 11 bases between. Looked up from germline, CDR1 is SGHTA and CDR2 is FQGNSA. The CDR3 sequence is 13 residues long. CDR3 protein: CASSFSGDKTQYF. The CDR3 DNA is TGTGCCAGCAGCTTCTCAGGGGACAAGACCCAGTACTTC.

The genes are TRBV21-1 and TRBJ1-5; the table's D call, TRBD1, has no DNA check behind it. TRBV21-1 is deemed a pseudogene. The CDR3 loop spans 16 amino acids. Here the CDR3 reads CASSKVSGQGNQPQHF. For the CDR3, the DNA is TGTGCCAGCAGCAAAGTTAGTGGACAGGGGAATCAGCCCCAGCATTTT.

At least ten counts were recorded for this clone. The gene calls are TRBV12-3 or TRBV12-4 and TRBJ1-1; D might be TRBD1 (5 bases). V was cut by 5 bases and J by 8 bases, with 12 bases left in between. The CDR3 extends over 12 amino acids. CDR3 bases: TGTGCCAGCAGTGCGCGACAGAGGGAAGCTTTCTTT. Its translation: CASSARQREAFF.

This sequence joins TRBV6-1 and TRBJ2-1; TRBD1 aligns across 8 bases. V trimming: 3 bases; J trimming: 4 bases; junction bases outside the gene matches: 11. The CDR3 is made up of 17 amino acids. CDR1 is MNHNS and CDR2 is SASEGT in the germline V gene. The chain's CDR3 is CASSESVGDRIYNEQFF. CDR3 DNA sequence: TGTGCCAGCAGTGAGTCGGTTGGGGACAGGATATACAATGAGCAGTTCTTC.

Remarks on this clone: Other nucleotide sequences in the sample specify the same CDR3. The chain couples TRBV20-1 to TRBJ2-7; the D gene is possibly TRBD1 (6 bases). The CDR3 extends over 11 amino acids. CDR1 and CDR2 from the germline V gene are DFQATT and SNEGSKA (reference sequence). Trimming removed 6 bases at V and 4 bases at J, with 10 bases between. DNA of the CDR3: TGCAGTGCACCTACAGGGTACGAGCAGTACTTC. This codes for CSAPTGYEQYF.

The chain has TRBV6-5 and TRBJ1-3; D ambiguous. The CDR3 length is 14 residues. Germline CDR1 reads MNHEY; CDR2 reads SVGAGI. Trimming stripped 5 bases from V and 1 base from J, with 9 bases between. The CDR3 sequence is CASSPHQSGNTIYF. CDR3 in DNA: TGTGCCAGCAGTCCCCATCAATCTGGAAACACCATATATTTT.

The chain carries TRBV11-2 and TRBJ2-7, with a possible D match to TRBD2 (5 bases). Deletions cut 2 bases from V and 7 bases from J, with 18 bases between. The CDR3 sequence is 15 residues long. Germline V gene sequence: CDR1 SGHAT, CDR2 FQNNGV. CDR3 region: CASSLSDGKVVEQYF. The CDR3 DNA reads TGTGCCAGCAGCTTATCCGACGGGAAGGTGGTTGAGCAGTACTTC.

V gene TRBV7-2 combines with J gene TRBJ1-5; no firm D call. This CDR3 has 13 residues. V lost 5 bases and J lost 4, with 9 bases in between. The germline V gene has CDR1 SGHTA and CDR2 FQGNSA. The CDR3 spells CASSTGGNQPQHF. The CDR3 coding sequence is TGTGCCAGCAGCACGGGAGGTAATCAGCCCCAGCATTTT. The entire variable domain, with the rest obtained from reference TRBV7-2 and TRBJ1-5, is as follows: GAGVSQSPSNKVTEKGKDVELRCDPISGHTALYWYRQSLGQGLEFLIYFQGNSAPDKSGLPSDRFSAERTGGSVSTLTIQRTQQEDSAVYLCASSTGGNQPQHFGDGTRLSIL.